This T cell receptor beta chain was sequenced for a study of shared clonotypes between healthy human individuals. To note about this clone: Its antigen is undetermined.

Study findings and constraints: A few donors had around 5% of their naive CD4 clonotypes in common.

The method was immunoSEQ multiplex PCR; TCRdb's version includes in-frame clones alone and lacks a portion of them. The sample lists some 680,000 clones, 73% occurring once. Material for sequencing was memory CD4+ T cells sorted from blood. Described subset: CD45RA-negative fraction. The source is a woman in her twenties or thirties in good health.

CDR3 DNA sequence: TGTGCCAGTAGTATCTCAGGACTTAACTATGGCTACACCTTC. Translated, it gives CASSISGLNYGYTF. The chain links TRBV19 to TRBJ1-2, with D uncertain. The germline gives CDR1 LNHDA, CDR2 SQIVND (reference sequence). The CDR3 is made up of 14 amino acids. Trimming shortened V by 3 bases and J by 1 base, and 9 bases separated the two germline ends.